The 20 T cell receptor beta chains below were found in one sample sequenced in a study of breast tumors, draining lymph nodes, adjacent tissues. MiXCR, run by TCRdb on the multiplex PCR reads, gives a single entry per CDR3 protein. The top ten hold more than 6.5% of the sample, which has tens of thousands of distinct CDR3 sequences, 23% seen once. Sequenced material: breast tumor tissue. Source of these receptors: a female donor with breast cancer. Some clones in this sample may be carry-over from other donors' samples.

This clonotype has ten or more counts. CDR3 nucleotides: TGTGCCAGCATTCTGGGGCGTAGGTACAATGAGCAGTTCTTC. Protein: CASILGRRYNEQFF. The rearrangement joins TRBV2 to TRBJ2-1; D may be TRBD1 (5 bases). Trimming took off 7 bases at V and 4 bases at J, with 14 bases between the two ends. Germline loops: CDR1 SNHLY, CDR2 FYNNEI. CDR3 length equals 14 residues. The variable domain in full, with the rest retrieved from reference TRBV2 and TRBJ2-1, is EPEVTQTPSHQVTQMGQEVILRCVPISNHLYFYWYRQILGQKVEFLVSFYNNEISEKSEIFDDQFSVERPDGSNFTLKIRSTKLEDSAMYFCASILGRRYNEQFFGPGTRLTVL.

About this clonotype: This may arise from a read error, as a much more abundant clone is one base away. The chain has TRBV19 and TRBJ2-7; D possibly corresponds to TRBD2 (6 bases). Germline assignment: CDR1 LNHDA and CDR2 SQIVND (reference sequence). Trimming pared 3 bases from V and 0 bases from J, leaving 12 bases between. CDR3 length equals 15 residues. The CDR3 is CASSMGRGSSYEQYF. The CDR3 coding sequence is TGTGCCAGTAGTATGGGACGGGGGAGCTCCTACGAGCAGTACTTC. Supplemented by reference TRBV19 and TRBJ2-7, the full variable domain reads DGGITQSPKYLFRKEGQNVTLSCEQNLNHDAMYWYRQDPGQGLRLIYYSQIVNDFQKGDIAEGYSVSREKKESFPLTVTSAQKNPTAFYLCASSMGRGSSYEQYFGPGTRLTVT.

This clonotype was seen many times. V and J are TRBV12-3 or TRBV12-4 and TRBJ2-7; TRBD2 agrees at 10 bases. V shed 3 bases and J 5 bases; nucleotides not matched to a gene: 7. The CDR3 is made up of 15 amino acids. This CDR3 reads CASSFLSGRINEQYF. The CDR3, as DNA: TGTGCCAGCAGTTTCCTTAGCGGGAGGATCAACGAGCAGTACTTC.

This clonotype has a count of ten or more. This rearrangement joins TRBV7-9 to TRBJ1-4; no firm D call. Germline lookup yields CDR1 SEHNR and CDR2 FQNEAQ (reference sequence). The CDR3 runs to 16 residues. V lost 7 bases and J lost 3, with 18 bases in between. CDR3 protein: CASTTSVGLSNEKLFF. CDR3 in DNA: TGTGCCAGCACCACCTCCGTGGGGTTATCTAATGAAAAACTGTTTTTT. Full variable domain (remainder filled in from reference TRBV7-9 and TRBJ1-4): DTGVSQNPRHKITKRGQNVTFRCDPISEHNRLYWYRQTLGQGPEFLTYFQNEAQLEKSRLLSDRFSAERPKGSFSTLEIQRTEQGDSAMYLCASTTSVGLSNEKLFFGSGTQLSVL.

The rearrangement uses TRBV4-1 and TRBJ2-7; 10 bases line up with TRBD1. The germline CDR1 and CDR2 sequences are MGHRA and YSYEKL. Trimming at V came to 7 bases and at J to 6 bases, leaving 15 bases not matched to a gene. The CDR3 runs 16 residues. CDR3 DNA: TGCGCCAGCAACCGGCCACCGGGACAGGGGTCGTCCGAGCAGTACTTC. Translating it yields CASNRPPGQGSSEQYF.

This clonotype was seen ten or more times. J is TRBJ2-1 and V is TRBV7-8; tentative D call: TRBD2 (5 bases). Germline V gene data show CDR1 as SGHVS and CDR2 as FQNEAQ. V lost 3 bases and J 9 bases, leaving 9 bases between the germline ends. The CDR3 runs 12 residues. CDR3 region: CASSLGRGEQFF. The CDR3, as DNA: TGTGCCAGCAGCTTGGGCCGGGGTGAGCAGTTCTTC.

This clonotype was seen ten or more times. V usage is TRBV24-1 and J usage is TRBJ2-1; 8 nucleotides agree with TRBD2. Germline-derived CDR1 and CDR2 are KGHDR and SFDVKD. The CDR3 loop spans 14 amino acids. The V segment lost 8 bases and the J segment 0 bases; nucleotides outside the gene matches: 2. CDR3 bases: TGTGCCACCATCGGGGGGGGCTCCTACAATGAGCAGTTCTTC. Translated, it gives CATIGGGSYNEQFF.

This clonotype was detected many times. The CDR3 bases are TGCGCCAGCAGCTTGGATCGTTTTAGGCACTATGGCTACACCTTC. Translating it yields CASSLDRFRHYGYTF. The V call is TRBV5-1, the J call TRBJ1-2; D unclear. V lost 0 bases and J 3 bases, leaving 12 bases between the germline ends. CDR1 is SGHRS and CDR2 is YFSETQ in the germline V gene. The CDR3 is 15 residues long.

In this sample, this clonotype turned up many times. Here the CDR3 DNA reads TGTGCCACCGGACAGGGGGCTAGTATGGGCTACACCTTC. Its protein product is CATGQGASMGYTF. This rearrangement joins TRBV10-3 to TRBJ1-2, with 11 bases aligning to TRBD1. The germline CDR1 and CDR2 sequences are ENHRY and SYGVKD. V was clipped by 10 bases and J by 8 bases; unmatched bases: 9. The CDR3 totals 13 residues.

In its sample, this clonotype was seen many times. The rearrangement uses TRBV6-5 and TRBJ2-5, with a possible D match to TRBD2 (6 bases). Trimming removed 4 bases at V and 5 bases at J, with 20 bases between. CDR1 MNHEY and CDR2 SVGAGI come from the germline V gene. The CDR3 is 16 amino acids. The CDR3 protein is CASSSEAGRGGETQYF. The CDR3 DNA reads TGTGCCAGCAGTTCAGAGGCGGGGAGAGGTGGGGAGACCCAGTACTTC.

The chain recombines TRBV5-1 with TRBJ1-1; no firm D call. CDR1 SGHRS and CDR2 YFSETQ come from the germline V gene. The CDR3 contains 15 residues. The ends were cut back, 5 bases at V and 0 bases at J, with 14 bases in the middle. This chain's CDR3 is CASRVTTELNTEAFF. The CDR3 bases are TGCGCCAGCAGAGTAACGACCGAGCTGAACACTGAAGCTTTCTTT.

This clonotype was seen repeatedly, ten times or more. The chain employs TRBV6-2 or TRBV6-3 and TRBJ2-7; D could derive from TRBD1 or TRBD2 (6 bases each). This CDR3 comprises 15 residues. The V gene's germline CDR1 is MNHEY and CDR2 SVGEGT. V was trimmed by 6 bases and J by 6 bases, leaving 21 bases between them. For the CDR3, the DNA is TGTGCCAGCAGCCTTACTAGGGGGGTAGGTGGCGAGCAGTACTTC. Its translation: CASSLTRGVGGEQYF.

This clonotype was detected ten times or more. The rearrangement uses TRBV5-1 and TRBJ2-7, with D maybe TRBD2 (6 bases). Germline CDR1 reads SGHRS; CDR2 reads YFSETQ. Trimming cost V 5 bases and J 3 bases, with 9 bases left between them. This CDR3 has 12 amino acids. CDR3 coding DNA: TGCGCCAGCAGTACGGGAGACTACGAGCAGTACTTC. Protein: CASSTGDYEQYF. Complete variable domain (other parts from reference TRBV5-1 and TRBJ2-7): KAGVTQTPRYLIKTRGQQVTLSCSPISGHRSVSWYQQTPGQGLQFLFEYFSETQRNKGNFPGRFSGRQFSNSRSEMNVSTLELGDSALYLCASSTGDYEQYFGPGTRLTVT.

This clonotype has ten or more counts. This chain connects TRBV6-5 to TRBJ2-7; no firm D call. CDR1 is MNHEY, CDR2 SVGAGI, per germline. The V gene lost 0 bases and the J gene lost 5 bases, with 11 bases spanning the gap. CDR3 size: 14 residues. The CDR3 DNA follows: TGTGCCAGCAGTTACTCAGAGCTGCGCGACGAGCAGTACTTC. It is translated as CASSYSELRDEQYF.

This clonotype has more than one count but fewer than ten. A much bigger clone sits one base away, suggesting this may be a read error. The gene calls are TRBV7-9 and TRBJ2-5, with 10 nucleotides matching TRBD1. V gave up 4 bases and J gave up 7 bases; unmatched junction bases: 3. The CDR3 runs to 13 residues. Germline V lookup: CDR1 SEHNR, CDR2 FQNEAQ (reference sequence). The CDR3 sequence: CASSSGQGRTQYF. The CDR3, as DNA: TGTGCCAGCAGCTCGGGACAGGGGAGGACCCAGTACTTC.

Ten or more counts support this clonotype. V and J are TRBV3-1 and TRBJ1-6; 8 bases line up with TRBD1. Germline loops: CDR1 LGHDT, CDR2 YNNKEL (reference sequence). J lost 4 bases, V lost 7 bases, and 3 bases had no gene match. The CDR3 spans 14 residues. CDR3 DNA: TGTGCCAGCAACGGACAGGGTTATAATTCACCCCTCCACTTT. Its translation is CASNGQGYNSPLHF. Full variable domain (rest looked up from reference TRBV3-1 and TRBJ1-6): DTAVSQTPKYLVTQMGNDKSIKCEQNLGHDTMYWYKQDSKKFLKIMFSYNNKELIINETVPNRFSPKSPDKAHLNLHINSLELGDSAVYFCASNGQGYNSPLHFGNGTRLTVT.

This clonotype has a count of ten or more. This chain joins TRBV6-1 and TRBJ1-2, with D possibly matching TRBD1 (6 bases). The CDR3 has 12 amino acids. Trimming removed 6 bases at V and 5 bases at J, with 10 bases between. Germline CDR1 reads MNHNS; CDR2 reads SASEGT. The CDR3 coding sequence is TGTGCCAGCAGCGGGACAAGGTATGGCTACACCTTC. Protein: CASSGTRYGYTF.

This clonotype appeared many times. This sequence joins TRBV5-1 and TRBJ2-3; TRBD2 agrees at 7 bases. Germline assignment: CDR1 SGHRS and CDR2 YFSETQ. This CDR3 contains 15 residues. J gave up 5 bases and V 4 bases, and 10 bases lay outside the gene matches. This CDR3 is CASSLSGRELDTQYF. The CDR3, as DNA: TGCGCCAGCAGCCTGAGTGGGCGGGAGCTAGATACGCAGTATTTT. Using reference TRBV5-1 and TRBJ2-3 for the parts outside the CDR3, the full variable domain is KAGVTQTPRYLIKTRGQQVTLSCSPISGHRSVSWYQQTPGQGLQFLFEYFSETQRNKGNFPGRFSGRQFSNSRSEMNVSTLELGDSALYLCASSLSGRELDTQYFGPGTRLTVL.

With regard to this clonotype: One base away lies a much larger clone, so this may be a sequencing read error. The V gene is TRBV7-9, the J gene TRBJ1-3; D unresolved. Germline V gene sequence: CDR1 SEHNR, CDR2 FQNEAQ (reference sequence). This CDR3 has 14 residues. The chain's CDR3 is CSSSTWDSGNTIYF. For the CDR3, the DNA is TGTTCCAGCAGCACATGGGACTCTGGAAACACCATATATTTT.

In this sample, this clonotype turned up many times. V gene TRBV13 combines with J gene TRBJ1-2; D gene uncertain. V was cut by 0 bases and J by 6 bases, with 11 bases left in between. Germline CDR1 PRHDT, CDR2 FYEKMQ (reference sequence). CDR3 length equals 14 residues. The DNA of the CDR3 is TGTGCCAGCAGCTTAGGTCCCGGAAGGAATGGCTACACCTTC. Protein: CASSLGPGRNGYTF. Variable domain in full (rest from reference TRBV13 and TRBJ1-2): AAGVIQSPRHLIKEKRETATLKCYPIPRHDTVYWYQQGPGQDPQFLISFYEKMQSDKGSIPDRFSAQQFSDYHSELNMSSLELGDSALYFCASSLGPGRNGYTFGSGTRLTVV.